Each of the 14 T cell receptor beta chains below was sequenced from the same sample in a study of CD8+ T cells in alopecia areata. Reverse transcription of extracted RNA yielded cDNA, which provided the sequencing template. TCRdb's table, derived via immunoSEQ multiplex PCR, lists solely in-frame clones and lacks some. The table records 50,000 to 80,000 clones, 44% of them present only once. Sequenced sample: NKG2D-low CD8+ T cells sorted from blood. These receptors were collected from a human donor with alopecia areata.

V and J are TRBV7-9 and TRBJ2-5; D is ambiguous. CDR3 length equals 14 residues. Germline loops: CDR1 SEHNR, CDR2 FQNEAQ (reference sequence). The V gene lost 5 bases and the J gene lost 5 bases, with 15 bases spanning the gap. In nucleotides, the CDR3 is TGTGCCAGCAGCCCCCCCAAGATCGATGAGACCCAGTACTTC. Its protein is CASSPPKIDETQYF.

This clone was seen more than once but under ten times. The CDR3 nucleotides are TGTGCCAGCAGCGCGGTATCTGGGGCCAACGTCCTGACTTTC. The encoded protein is CASSAVSGANVLTF. J is TRBJ2-6 and V is TRBV7-9; D gene uncertain. The CDR3 sequence is 14 residues long. In germline, CDR1 is SEHNR, CDR2 FQNEAQ (reference sequence). Deletions cut 5 bases from V and 1 base from J, with 6 bases between.

The gene calls are TRBV13 and TRBJ2-7; TRBD1 might be the D (6 bases). Germline V gene lookup returns CDR1 PRHDT and CDR2 FYEKMQ (reference sequence). Trimming removed 4 bases at V and 5 bases at J, with 15 bases between. The CDR3 runs 14 residues. The CDR3 DNA sequence: TGTGCCAGCAGCTCCAGGGGCCCTCTTGACGAGCAGTACTTC. This codes for CASSSRGPLDEQYF.

This chain connects TRBV5-6 to TRBJ1-1; D might be TRBD1 (6 bases). CDR1 SGHDT and CDR2 YYEEEE come from the germline V gene. The CDR3 contains 13 residues. V dropped 6 bases and J dropped 1 base, with 10 bases sitting between them. The chain's CDR3 is CASIRDKNTEAFF. The DNA of the CDR3 is TGTGCCAGCATACGGGACAAGAACACTGAAGCTTTCTTT.

The CDR3 loop reads CASGEGQGVTDTQYF. The CDR3 nucleotides are TGTGCTAGTGGTGAGGGACAGGGGGTTACAGATACGCAGTATTTT. The genes are TRBV12-5 and TRBJ2-3; 11 bases map to TRBD1. Germline loops: CDR1 LGHNT, CDR2 FRNRAP. The CDR3 consists of 15 residues. V shed 5 bases and J 3 bases; nucleotides not matched to a gene: 4.

This clone has just a few counts. The chain joins TRBV2 to TRBJ2-7; tentative D call: TRBD1 (5 bases). CDR3 length: 14 residues. V was trimmed by 6 bases and J by 0 bases, leaving 12 bases between them. Looked up from germline, CDR1 is SNHLY and CDR2 is FYNNEI. The CDR3 DNA is TGTGCCAGCAGAAAAGAAGGGGCCTCCTACGAGCAGTACTTC. It yields the protein CASRKEGASYEQYF.

The rearrangement joins TRBV5-6 to TRBJ2-7; D not resolved. CDR1 SGHDT and CDR2 YYEEEE come from the germline V gene. CDR3 size: 16 residues. The V gene lost 3 bases and the J gene lost 3 bases, with 19 bases spanning the gap. The CDR3 DNA reads as TGTGCCAGCAGCTCCCTACGGATCGAGAAATTCTACGAGCAGTACTTC. Translating gives CASSSLRIEKFYEQYF. The whole variable domain, remainder taken from reference TRBV5-6 and TRBJ2-7, is DAGVTQSPTHLIKTRGQQVTLRCSPKSGHDTVSWYQQALGQGPQFIFQYYEEEERQRGNFPDRFSGHQFPNYSSELNVNALLLGDSALYLCASSSLRIEKFYEQYFGPGTRLTVT.

CDR3 sequence: CSVVSDYGYTF. CDR3 coding DNA: TGCAGCGTTGTTTCGGACTATGGCTACACCTTC. V usage is TRBV29-1 and J usage is TRBJ1-2; D call uncertain. The V and J ends lost 4 bases and 3 bases respectively, with 6 bases between them. This CDR3 spans 11 amino acids. In germline, CDR1 is SQVTM, CDR2 ANQGSEA.

This clone appeared a few times. This chain joins TRBV5-1 and TRBJ2-7; D remains unclear. V was cut by 4 bases and J by 1 base, with 12 bases left in between. Germline loops: CDR1 SGHRS, CDR2 YFSETQ. The CDR3 covers 14 residues. The CDR3 reads CASSPSFRSYEQYF. CDR3 coding DNA: TGCGCCAGCAGCCCAAGCTTCCGTTCCTACGAGCAGTACTTC. Drawing the rest from reference TRBV5-1 and TRBJ2-7, the complete variable domain is KAGVTQTPRYLIKTRGQQVTLSCSPISGHRSVSWYQQTPGQGLQFLFEYFSETQRNKGNFPGRFSGRQFSNSRSEMNVSTLELGDSALYLCASSPSFRSYEQYFGPGTRLTVT.

This clone was observed a few times. This sequence joins TRBV7-9 and TRBJ1-1; TRBD1 is a possible D gene (6 bases). Germline lookup yields CDR1 SEHNR and CDR2 FQNEAQ (reference sequence). The CDR3 covers 14 residues. The V end lost 6 bases, the J end lost 3 bases, and 14 bases lay between the germline ends. CDR3 in amino acids: CASRSRRGDTEAFF. The CDR3 DNA reads TGTGCCAGCAGATCCCGGAGGGGGGACACTGAAGCTTTCTTT.

The chain has TRBV27 and TRBJ2-2, with 7 bases matching TRBD2. Germline V lookup: CDR1 MNHEY, CDR2 SMNVEV (reference sequence). The J segment lost 7 bases and the V segment lost 6 bases, leaving 8 bases of the junction unmatched. CDR3 size: 14 residues. CDR3 in amino acids: CASRSSGEGGELFF. In DNA, the CDR3 is TGTGCCAGCAGATCCAGCGGGGAGGGCGGGGAGCTGTTTTTT.

J is TRBJ2-1 and V is TRBV5-4; perhaps TRBD2 as D (5 bases). The V end was cut by 4 bases, the J end by 3 bases, with 11 bases between. The CDR3 has 14 residues. Germline-derived CDR1 and CDR2 are SGHNT and YYREEE (reference sequence). CDR3 loop: CASSPSGNYNEQFF. The CDR3 DNA sequence: TGTGCCAGCAGCCCTTCCGGGAACTACAATGAGCAGTTCTTC.

V usage is TRBV4-3 and J usage is TRBJ1-2; TRBD1 matches at 9 bases. The V and J ends lost 5 bases and 6 bases, in that order; junction bases with no gene match: 10. The CDR3 covers 15 residues. Germline V gene data show CDR1 as LGHNA and CDR2 as YSLEER. The CDR3 DNA is TGCGCCAGCAGCGCCGGGACAGGGTGGGCGAATGGCTACACCTTC. Translation gives CASSAGTGWANGYTF.

This clone was recorded a few times. The chain uses TRBV27 and TRBJ2-5; 7 bases map to TRBD2. CDR1 is MNHEY, CDR2 SMNVEV, per germline (reference sequence). Germline trimming cut 8 bases from V and 3 bases from J; bases unmatched to any gene: 12. This CDR3 spans 15 amino acids. CDR3 protein: CASSPKRGLKETQYF. DNA of the CDR3: TGTGCCAGCTCGCCAAAGCGGGGACTCAAAGAGACCCAGTACTTC.